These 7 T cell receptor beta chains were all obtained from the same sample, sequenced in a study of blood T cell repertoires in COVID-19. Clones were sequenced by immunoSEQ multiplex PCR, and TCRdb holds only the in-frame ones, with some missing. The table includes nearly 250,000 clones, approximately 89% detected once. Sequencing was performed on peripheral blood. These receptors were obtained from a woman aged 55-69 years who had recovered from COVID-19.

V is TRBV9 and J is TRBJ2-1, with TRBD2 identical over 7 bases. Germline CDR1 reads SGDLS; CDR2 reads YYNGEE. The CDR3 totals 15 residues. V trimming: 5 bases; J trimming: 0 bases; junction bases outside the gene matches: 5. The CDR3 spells CASSERGGSYNEQFF. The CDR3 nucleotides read TGTGCCAGCAGTGAGCGGGGAGGCTCCTACAATGAGCAGTTCTTC.

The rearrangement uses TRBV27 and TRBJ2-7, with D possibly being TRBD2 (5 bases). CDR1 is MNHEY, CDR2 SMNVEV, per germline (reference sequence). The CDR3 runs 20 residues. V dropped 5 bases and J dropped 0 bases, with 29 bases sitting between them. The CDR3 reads CASSPSGPWRATGSSYEQYF. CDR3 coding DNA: TGTGCCAGCAGTCCTTCAGGACCTTGGCGGGCAACCGGGTCCTCCTACGAGCAGTACTTC.

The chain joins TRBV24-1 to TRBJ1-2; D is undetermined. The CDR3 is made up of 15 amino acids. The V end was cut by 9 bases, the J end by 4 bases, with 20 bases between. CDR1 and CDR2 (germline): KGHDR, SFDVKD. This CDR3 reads CATRGEDRAGYGYTF. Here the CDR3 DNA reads TGTGCCACCCGGGGAGAGGATAGGGCTGGCTATGGCTACACCTTC.

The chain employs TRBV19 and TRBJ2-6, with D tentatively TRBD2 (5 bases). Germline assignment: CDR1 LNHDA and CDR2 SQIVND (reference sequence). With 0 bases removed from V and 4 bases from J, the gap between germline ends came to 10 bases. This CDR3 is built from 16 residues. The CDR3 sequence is CASSIETWRGANVLTF. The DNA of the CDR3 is TGTGCCAGTAGTATAGAGACCTGGAGGGGGGCCAACGTCCTGACTTTC.

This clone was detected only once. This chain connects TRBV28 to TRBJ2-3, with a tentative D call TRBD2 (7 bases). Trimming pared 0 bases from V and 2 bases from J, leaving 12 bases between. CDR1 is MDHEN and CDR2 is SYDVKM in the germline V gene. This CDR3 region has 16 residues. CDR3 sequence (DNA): TGTGCCAGCAGTTTATGGTCTGGGGGGGCCACAGATACGCAGTATTTT. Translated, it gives CASSLWSGGATDTQYF.

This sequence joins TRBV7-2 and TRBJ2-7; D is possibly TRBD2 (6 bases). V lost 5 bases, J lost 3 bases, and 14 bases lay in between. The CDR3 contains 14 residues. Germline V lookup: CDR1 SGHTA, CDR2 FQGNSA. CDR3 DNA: TGTGCCAGCAGCCCCGGGGGACCCCTCTACGAGCAGTACTTC. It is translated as CASSPGGPLYEQYF. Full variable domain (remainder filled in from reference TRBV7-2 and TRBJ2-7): GAGVSQSPSNKVTEKGKDVELRCDPISGHTALYWYRQSLGQGLEFLIYFQGNSAPDKSGLPSDRFSAERTGGSVSTLTIQRTQQEDSAVYLCASSPGGPLYEQYFGPGTRLTVT.

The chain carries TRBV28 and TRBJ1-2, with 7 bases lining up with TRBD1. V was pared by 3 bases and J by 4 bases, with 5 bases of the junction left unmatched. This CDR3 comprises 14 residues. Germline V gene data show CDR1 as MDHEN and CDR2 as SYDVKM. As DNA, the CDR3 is TGTGCCAGCAGTTTGGGGACAGAGATCTATGGCTACACCTTC. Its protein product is CASSLGTEIYGYTF.